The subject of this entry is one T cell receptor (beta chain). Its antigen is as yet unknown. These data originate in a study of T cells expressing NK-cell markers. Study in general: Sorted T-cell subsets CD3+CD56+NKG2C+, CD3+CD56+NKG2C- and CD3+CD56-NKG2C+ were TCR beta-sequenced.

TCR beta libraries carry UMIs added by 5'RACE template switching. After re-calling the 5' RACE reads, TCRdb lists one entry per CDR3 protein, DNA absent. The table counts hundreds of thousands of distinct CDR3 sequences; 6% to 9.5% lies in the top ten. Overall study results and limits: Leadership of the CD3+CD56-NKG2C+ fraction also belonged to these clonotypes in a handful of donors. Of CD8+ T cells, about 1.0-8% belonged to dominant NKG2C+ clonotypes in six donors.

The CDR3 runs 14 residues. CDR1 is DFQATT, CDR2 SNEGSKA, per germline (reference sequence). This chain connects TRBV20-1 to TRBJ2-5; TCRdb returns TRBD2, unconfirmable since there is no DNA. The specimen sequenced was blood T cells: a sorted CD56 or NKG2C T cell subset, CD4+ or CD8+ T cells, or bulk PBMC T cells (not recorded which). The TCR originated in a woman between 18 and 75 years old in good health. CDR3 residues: CSARVSGLGETQYF.